This T cell receptor beta chain originates from a study of T cells after yellow fever vaccination. General study results and limits: At less than 97% for CD4 and approximately 89% for CD8, most primary-vaccination clones showed up again after the booster.

Points on this clonotype: Its antigen is still unknown.

TCRdb used MiXCR to reprocess the 5' RACE reads, holding one entry per CDR3 protein. The sample has hundreds of thousands of distinct CDR3 sequences, 9% to 15% seen once. CDR3 length: 16 amino acids. In germline, CDR1 is LNHDA, CDR2 SQIVND (reference sequence). V was clipped by 7 bases and J by 1 base; unmatched bases: 9. This sequence joins TRBV19 and TRBJ2-1; TRBD2 matches at 8 bases. The receptor comes from a man aged 25-45 years who received the YFV17D yellow fever vaccine. Sequenced here: PBMCs, sampled on the day of the yellow fever booster vaccination. DNA for the CDR3: TGTGCCAGTAACCAAGCGGGAGTGGTATCCTACAATGAGCAGTTCTTC. Protein product: CASNQAGVVSYNEQFF.